This T cell receptor (beta chain) was profiled in a study of blood T cell repertoires in COVID-19. Study at large: Italy, Spain and the United States were the sources of the convalescent and acute COVID-19 samples. T cells, B-cell-depleted T cells, or PBMCs supplied cDNA or gDNA.

V shed 6 bases and J 6 bases; nucleotides not matched to a gene: 4. The CDR3 runs to 12 residues. CDR1 SEHNR and CDR2 FQNEAQ come from the germline V gene (reference sequence). In the authors' workflow: Using reference gene primer amplification, nucleated cell counts were estimated. Method: immunoSEQ multiplex PCR; TCRdb's copy keeps in-frame clones and lacks some. D and trimming come from the DNA, and the V and J calls and clone size come from that table. The table includes a few hundred thousand clones, 83% detected once. This sequence was found in a man aged 60-69 years who had recovered from COVID-19. Sequencing was done on a sample of peripheral blood. The chain couples TRBV7-9 to TRBJ1-1, with 7 nucleotides matching TRBD1. DNA of the CDR3: TGTGCCAGCAGTGGGACAGACCCTGAAGCTTTCTTT. As protein: CASSGTDPEAFF.